A single sample gave rise to the 27 T cell receptor beta chains below, sequenced in a study of long-term antiretroviral therapy in people with HIV. Survey level was the resolution at which the v3.0 immunoSEQ assay ran. The table came from immunoSEQ multiplex PCR; TCRdb's copy has only in-frame clones and leaves some out. Of approximately 12,000 clones listed, about 80% are singletons. Here the sequenced sample was unsorted PBMCs, taken 8 to 8.5 years after starting antiretroviral therapy. The origin of the receptors is a man aged 45-60 years with HIV.

This clone was found once. One junction end disagrees with the germline gene, perhaps due to a read error. The rearrangement links TRBV5-1 to TRBJ2-1, with D unresolved. Per germline, CDR1 SGHRS and CDR2 YFSETQ. This CDR3 contains 13 residues. CDR3 bases: TGCGCCAGCAACTTGGGCCCGGTGGATGAGCAGTTCTTC. Encoded protein: CASNLGPVDEQFF.

The chain carries TRBV11-3 and TRBJ1-1; D call uncertain. Trimming shortened V by 0 bases and J by 4 bases, and 12 bases separated the two germline ends. Per germline, CDR1 SGHNT and CDR2 YENEEA. There are 15 residues in the CDR3. CDR3 protein: CASSLDSTLGTEAFF. CDR3 nucleotides: TGTGCCAGCAGCTTAGATAGCACCCTCGGCACTGAAGCTTTCTTT.

This clone was detected only once. CDR3: CASSFWDRDYEQYF. The CDR3 DNA reads TGTGCCAGCAGCTTCTGGGACAGAGACTACGAGCAGTACTTC. The V gene is TRBV11-3, the J gene TRBJ2-7; 7 bases align to TRBD1. The V gene's germline CDR1 is SGHNT and CDR2 YENEEA. V was clipped by 3 bases and J by 3 bases; unmatched bases: 5. The CDR3 is 14 amino acids. Full variable domain (remainder filled in from reference TRBV11-3 and TRBJ2-7): EAGVVQSPRYKIIEKKQPVAFWCNPISGHNTLYWYLQNLGQGPELLIRYENEEAVDDSQLPKDRFSAERLKGVDSTLKIQPAELGDSAVYLCASSFWDRDYEQYFGPGTRLTVT.

This chain joins TRBV4-1 and TRBJ1-1, with no clear D. Trimming took 3 bases from V and 0 from J, leaving 14 bases between them. This CDR3 has 16 residues. Germline V gives CDR1 MGHRA, CDR2 YSYEKL. CDR3 in DNA: TGCGCCAGCAGCCAGGCATCCGGTTACATGAACACTGAAGCTTTCTTT. Encoded protein: CASSQASGYMNTEAFF.

This clone was seen a single time. This chain links TRBV19 with TRBJ1-4, with a tentative D call TRBD1 (6 bases). The germline V and J ends were trimmed by 3 bases and 8 bases, with 16 bases remaining between them. The CDR3 loop spans 15 amino acids. CDR1 LNHDA and CDR2 SQIVND come from the germline V gene (reference sequence). Here the CDR3 reads CASSMSGNRDEKLFF. CDR3 in DNA: TGTGCCAGTAGTATGTCGGGAAACAGGGACGAAAAACTGTTTTTT.

The chain recombines TRBV4-2 with TRBJ1-5, with D perhaps matching TRBD1 (6 bases). The CDR3 has 17 amino acids. Germline CDR1 reads LGHNA; CDR2 reads YNFKEQ. The V end lost 0 bases, the J end lost 0 bases, and 12 bases lay between the germline ends. The DNA for the CDR3 is TGTGCCAGCAGCCAAGATCTGGCCAGGGGTAGCAATCAGCCCCAGCATTTT. This codes for CASSQDLARGSNQPQHF.

This chain connects TRBV30 to TRBJ1-3, with a possible D match to TRBD1 (5 bases). Germline V gives CDR1 GTSNPN, CDR2 SVGIG (reference sequence). This CDR3 region has 14 residues. V was trimmed by 5 bases and J by 0 bases, leaving 11 bases between them. This chain's CDR3 is CAWAAGSSGNTIYF. Written as DNA, the CDR3 is TGTGCCTGGGCCGCAGGGTCCTCTGGAAACACCATATATTTT.

The chain employs TRBV6-6 and TRBJ2-7; no clear D. The CDR3 loop spans 14 amino acids. Looked up from germline, CDR1 is MNHNY and CDR2 is SVGAGI (reference sequence). The V end was cut by 4 bases, the J end by 2 bases, with 12 bases between. The CDR3 DNA sequence: TGTGCCAGCAGTTGGTCGGACGGTGCCTACGAGCAGTACTTC. This gives the protein CASSWSDGAYEQYF.

DNA for the CDR3: TGTGCCAGCAGTTTAGTCGCAGGAGGCTCTGCTGAAGCTTTCTTT. Translated: CASSLVAGGSAEAFF. The V call is TRBV27, the J call TRBJ1-1; unclear D gene. V was pared by 2 bases and J by 6 bases, with 16 bases between. The CDR3 consists of 15 residues. Germline assignment: CDR1 MNHEY and CDR2 SMNVEV (reference sequence).

This clone showed up just once. The chain joins TRBV27 to TRBJ2-7, with 8 bases fitting TRBD1. The germline V gene has CDR1 MNHEY and CDR2 SMNVEV (reference sequence). The CDR3 has 15 residues. After removal of 2 bases from V and 2 bases from J, the junction contained 5 bases not matched to a gene. The CDR3 is CASSLTGGGTYEQYF. Here the CDR3 DNA reads TGTGCCAGCAGTTTAACAGGGGGTGGGACCTACGAGCAGTACTTC.

The chain combines TRBV6-5 with TRBJ1-1, with 7 bases fitting TRBD1. From germline, CDR1 is MNHEY and CDR2 SVGAGI. This CDR3 spans 14 amino acids. The trim removed 6 bases at V and 0 bases at J, leaving 4 bases unmatched. This CDR3 is CASSRQGMNTEAFF. Here the CDR3 DNA reads TGTGCCAGCAGCCGACAGGGAATGAACACTGAAGCTTTCTTT.

The chain couples TRBV29-1 to TRBJ1-2; no firm D call. V was clipped by 7 bases and J by 1 base, with 10 bases between them. The CDR3 loop spans 12 amino acids. Germline V gives CDR1 SQVTM, CDR2 ANQGSEA. CDR3: CSAMDGNYGYTF. The DNA of the CDR3 is TGCAGCGCCATGGACGGTAACTATGGCTACACCTTC. The full variable domain, completed using reference TRBV29-1 and TRBJ1-2, is SAVISQKPSRDICQRGTSLTIQCQVDSQVTMMFWYRQQPGQSLTLIATANQGSEATYESGFVIDKFPISRPNLTFSTLTVSNMSPEDSSIYLCSAMDGNYGYTFGSGTRLTVV.

The gene calls are TRBV2 and TRBJ1-3; 7 nucleotides match TRBD1. The trim removed 5 bases at V and 0 bases at J, leaving 4 bases unmatched. This CDR3 has 15 residues. The germline V gene encodes CDR1 SNHLY and CDR2 FYNNEI. The chain's CDR3 is CASSWTGLSGNTIYF. The CDR3 DNA reads as TGTGCCAGCAGTTGGACAGGCCTCTCTGGAAACACCATATATTTT.

The rearrangement links TRBV29-1 to TRBJ2-7, with D perhaps being TRBD1 or TRBD2 (5 bases each). The germline V gene has CDR1 SQVTM and CDR2 ANQGSEA. Trimming took 6 bases from V and 0 from J, leaving 18 bases between them. This CDR3 spans 15 amino acids. The CDR3 region is CSVAPTARGSYEQYF. CDR3 coding DNA: TGCAGCGTGGCCCCGACAGCTCGGGGCTCCTACGAGCAGTACTTC.

The genes are TRBV4-2 and TRBJ1-5, with 10 bases fitting TRBD1. This CDR3 comprises 14 residues. CDR1 and CDR2 from the germline V gene are LGHNA and YNFKEQ. Germline trimming cut 6 bases from V and 7 bases from J; bases unmatched to any gene: 6. CDR3 DNA: TGTGCCAGCAGACCGACAGGGGGCGGACAGCCCCAGCATTTT. This encodes CASRPTGGGQPQHF.

The V and J genes are TRBV6-6 and TRBJ1-5, with TRBD1 identical over 8 bases. Germline assignment: CDR1 MNHNY and CDR2 SVGAGI (reference sequence). The length of the CDR3 is 16 residues. V lost 6 bases, J lost 2 bases, and 9 bases stayed unmatched. Here the CDR3 reads CASSSGTGGGNQPQHF. CDR3 coding DNA: TGTGCCAGCAGCTCCGGGACAGGTGGGGGCAATCAGCCCCAGCATTTT.

The chain carries TRBV28 and TRBJ2-2; D might be TRBD1 or TRBD2, each matching 5 bases. V lost 10 bases, J lost 0 bases, and 21 bases lay in between. Germline V gene data show CDR1 as MDHEN and CDR2 as SYDVKM. The CDR3 is 17 amino acids. The CDR3 sequence is CAIGAFQLFANTGELFF. The CDR3 region has the DNA TGTGCCATCGGGGCATTTCAGTTGTTCGCGAACACCGGGGAGCTGTTTTTT.

The rearrangement joins TRBV19 to TRBJ1-1; tentative D call: TRBD1 (5 bases). The germline CDR1 and CDR2 sequences are LNHDA and SQIVND (reference sequence). The CDR3 is 15 residues long. Between the trimmed V and J ends, which lost 3 bases and 4 bases, there was a span of 15 bases. Written as DNA, the CDR3 is TGTGCCAGTAGTATCGGGCCTGGGGCGATCACTGAAGCTTTCTTT. This encodes CASSIGPGAITEAFF.

The rearrangement links TRBV2 to TRBJ2-3; D unresolved. The length of the CDR3 is 14 residues. Germline lookup yields CDR1 SNHLY and CDR2 FYNNEI. Between the trimmed V and J ends, which lost 3 bases and 0 bases, there was a span of 7 bases. Here the CDR3 DNA reads TGTGCCAGCAGTGATGCTCCTAGCACAGATACGCAGTATTTT. Translated, it gives CASSDAPSTDTQYF.

The rearrangement joins TRBV2 to TRBJ1-2; D not certain. V lost 4 bases and J 0 bases, leaving 15 bases between the germline ends. Germline CDR1 reads SNHLY; CDR2 reads FYNNEI. There are 16 residues in the CDR3. The CDR3 loop is CASSGGGAGANYGYTF. DNA for the CDR3: TGTGCCAGCAGTGGTGGCGGAGCTGGAGCTAACTATGGCTACACCTTC. The variable domain in full, completed from reference TRBV2 and TRBJ1-2, reads EPEVTQTPSHQVTQMGQEVILRCVPISNHLYFYWYRQILGQKVEFLVSFYNNEISEKSEIFDDQFSVERPDGSNFTLKIRSTKLEDSAMYFCASSGGGAGANYGYTFGSGTRLTVV.

This clone was detected only a few times. The chain links TRBV4-1 to TRBJ1-2; D unresolved. The V gene lost 1 base and the J gene lost 4 bases, with 13 bases spanning the gap. This CDR3 region has 15 residues. The germline CDR1 and CDR2 sequences are MGHRA and YSYEKL. The CDR3 sequence: CASSQGPSGIYGYTF. The CDR3 DNA reads as TGCGCCAGCAGCCAAGGGCCCAGCGGAATCTATGGCTACACCTTC.

The rearrangement links TRBV12-5 to TRBJ2-7; 11 bases map to TRBD1. The J segment lost 4 bases and the V segment lost 6 bases, leaving 8 bases of the junction unmatched. Per the germline V gene, CDR1 is LGHNT and CDR2 is FRNRAP. This CDR3 spans 15 amino acids. CDR3 nucleotides: TGTGCTAGTGGCCAAACCGGGACAGGGGGATACGAGCAGTACTTC. Translation: CASGQTGTGGYEQYF.

The chain combines TRBV2 with TRBJ1-2; D gene unclear. CDR1 and CDR2 from the germline V gene are SNHLY and FYNNEI. Trimming cost V 4 bases and J 0 bases, with 9 bases left between them. This CDR3 contains 14 residues. In DNA, the CDR3 is TGTGCCAGCAGTGCGTGGGAATCTAACTATGGCTACACCTTC. Protein: CASSAWESNYGYTF.

The rearrangement joins TRBV6-1 to TRBJ1-2; D is perhaps TRBD1 (5 bases). Germline V gives CDR1 MNHNS, CDR2 SASEGT. Trimming pared 1 base from V and 4 bases from J, leaving 13 bases between. CDR3 length: 15 amino acids. CDR3 amino acids: CASSEGDSGTYGYTF. In DNA form, the CDR3 reads TGTGCCAGCAGTGAAGGAGATTCAGGGACCTATGGCTACACCTTC.

The chain couples TRBV7-9 to TRBJ1-1, with D hard to call. The V end lost 2 bases, the J end lost 6 bases, and 1 base lay between the germline ends. The V gene's germline CDR1 is SEHNR and CDR2 FQNEAQ (reference sequence). The CDR3 contains 10 residues. This chain's CDR3 is CASSLSEAFF. The DNA of the CDR3 is TGTGCCAGCAGCTTATCTGAAGCTTTCTTT.

This sequence joins TRBV2 and TRBJ1-2; TRBD1 agrees at 9 bases. The V and J ends lost 0 bases and 6 bases, in that order; junction bases with no gene match: 14. This CDR3 is 18 amino acids long. The germline gives CDR1 SNHLY, CDR2 FYNNEI. The CDR3 protein is CASSEAALTGTGFNGYTF. CDR3 in DNA: TGTGCCAGCAGTGAAGCGGCATTAACCGGGACAGGGTTTAATGGCTACACCTTC.

The rearrangement links TRBV5-1 to TRBJ2-6; D uncertain. V lost 2 bases and J lost 5, with 17 bases in between. Germline V lookup: CDR1 SGHRS, CDR2 YFSETQ. CDR3 size: 17 residues. The CDR3: CASSFIGPMKRANVLTF. The CDR3 region has the DNA TGCGCCAGCAGCTTCATTGGACCGATGAAAAGGGCCAACGTCCTGACTTTC.